This record concerns one T cell receptor (beta chain) sequence. Its antigen is as yet unknown. Per the germline V gene, CDR1 is SGHRS and CDR2 is YFSETQ. This CDR3 is 13 amino acids long. Between the trimmed V and J ends, which lost 0 bases and 8 bases, there was a span of 9 bases. This sample stems from a study of T cells in localized non-small cell lung cancer. Notes on the study in general: Adjacent uninvolved lung had the highest clonality, suggesting focused antigen responses.

Method: immunoSEQ multiplex PCR; TCRdb's copy keeps in-frame clones and lacks some. The repertoire holds approximately 43,000 clones, with roughly 90% as singletons. This sequence was found in a female donor at least 60 years old with stage I squamous cell lung carcinoma. The sample in question was peripheral blood, obtained before any cancer treatment. The chain couples TRBV5-1 to TRBJ2-1; possibly TRBD1 for D (5 bases). The CDR3 DNA sequence: TGCGCCAGCAGCTTGGCAGGGTTCGATGAGCAGTTCTTC. Translation gives CASSLAGFDEQFF.